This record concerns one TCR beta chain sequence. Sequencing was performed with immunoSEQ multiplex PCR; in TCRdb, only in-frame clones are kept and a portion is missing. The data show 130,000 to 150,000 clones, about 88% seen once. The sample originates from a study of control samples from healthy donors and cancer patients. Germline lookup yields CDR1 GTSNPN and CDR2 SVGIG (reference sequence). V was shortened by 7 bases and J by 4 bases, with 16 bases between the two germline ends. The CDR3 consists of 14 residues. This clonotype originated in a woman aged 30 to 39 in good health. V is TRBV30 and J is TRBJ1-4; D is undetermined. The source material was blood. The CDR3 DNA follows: TGTGCCTACGGAAACAGAGACTATAATGAAAAACTGTTTTTT. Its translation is CAYGNRDYNEKLFF.